This T cell receptor beta chain is from a study of cytomegalovirus exposure and HLA in healthy donors. On the study more broadly: An earlier analysis found some 100 million unique TCR beta sequences from about 179 million T cells.

In regard to this clone: The antigen remains undetermined.

Study-wide results and caveats: According to an earlier analysis, most TCR beta V segments yielded productive rearrangements about 87% or about 30% of the time. Reported findings show TCR beta sequences accurately forecast HLA-A and HLA-B alleles in most subjects.

The PCR was carried out with 60 Vbeta primers and 13 Jbeta primers. As originally analysed: There were about 86 million unique TCR beta chains by a later count, and around 10 million of them were shared. Libraries were prepared by immunoSEQ multiplex PCR; TCRdb keeps only in-frame clonotypes and omits some of them. V and J calls and clone size are copied from that table; D and trimming were computed from the DNA. The data show over 85,000 clones, approximately 82% seen once. The CDR3 sequence is 16 residues long. V dropped 4 bases and J dropped 2 bases, with 16 bases sitting between them. Germline V gene lookup returns CDR1 MNHEY and CDR2 SMNVEV (reference sequence).

The TCR comes from a female donor in good health and CMV-seropositive. The rearrangement joins TRBV27 to TRBJ2-3; the D gene is possibly TRBD2 (6 bases). Sequencing input: PBMCs. CDR3 coding DNA: TGTGCCAGCAGTTCACGCCGGGACTTCCACACAGATACGCAGTATTTT. It encodes CASSSRRDFHTDTQYF.